This TCR beta chain emerged from a study of blood T cell repertoires in COVID-19. This clone has just one count. The assay was immunoSEQ multiplex PCR, and TCRdb's table has in-frame clones only and misses some. The sample contains around 200,000 clones, roughly 87% of which appear only once. Material: PBMCs or T cells enriched from blood (not recorded which). The receptor's source is a man aged 18 to 29 with acute COVID-19.

The CDR3 here is CASSFPDDTPYEQYF. CDR3 nucleotide sequence: TGTGCCAGCAGCTTCCCCGATGATACTCCCTACGAGCAGTACTTC. V and J are TRBV7-9 and TRBJ2-7, with D hard to call. CDR1 is SEHNR, CDR2 FQNEAQ, per germline (reference sequence). Between the trimmed V and J ends, which lost 3 bases and 2 bases, there was a span of 14 bases. The CDR3 has 15 residues.